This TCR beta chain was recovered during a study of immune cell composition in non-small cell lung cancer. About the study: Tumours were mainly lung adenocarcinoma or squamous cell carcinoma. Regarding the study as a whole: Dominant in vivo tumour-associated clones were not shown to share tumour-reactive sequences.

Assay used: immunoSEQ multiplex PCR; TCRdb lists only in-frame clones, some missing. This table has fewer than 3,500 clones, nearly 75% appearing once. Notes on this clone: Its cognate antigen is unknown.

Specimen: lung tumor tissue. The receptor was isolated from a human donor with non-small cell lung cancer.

For the CDR3, the DNA is TGTGCCAGCAGCCAAGTAAGACGGGGCACTGAAGCTTTCTTT. Its translation: CASSQVRRGTEAFF. This chain uses TRBV4-2 with TRBJ1-1; D gene ambiguous. Germline assignment: CDR1 LGHNA and CDR2 YNFKEQ. This CDR3 has 14 residues. V lost 1 base and J lost 4, with 10 bases in between.